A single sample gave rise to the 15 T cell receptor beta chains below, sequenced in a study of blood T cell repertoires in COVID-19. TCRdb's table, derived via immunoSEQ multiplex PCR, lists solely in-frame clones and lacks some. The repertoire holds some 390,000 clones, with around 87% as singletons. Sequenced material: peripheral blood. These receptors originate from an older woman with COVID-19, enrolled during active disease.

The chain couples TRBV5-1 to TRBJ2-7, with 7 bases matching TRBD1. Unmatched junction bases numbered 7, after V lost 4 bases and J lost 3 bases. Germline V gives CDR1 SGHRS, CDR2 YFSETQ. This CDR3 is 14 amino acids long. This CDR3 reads CASSPRQGNYEQYF. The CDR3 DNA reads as TGCGCCAGCAGCCCCCGACAGGGAAACTACGAGCAGTACTTC.

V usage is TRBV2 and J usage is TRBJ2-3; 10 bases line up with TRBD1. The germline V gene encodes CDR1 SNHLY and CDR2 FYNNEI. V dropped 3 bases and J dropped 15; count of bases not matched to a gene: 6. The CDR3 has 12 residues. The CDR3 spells CASSEGQGTRYF. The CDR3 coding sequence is TGTGCCAGCAGTGAGGGACAGGGGACCAGATATTTT. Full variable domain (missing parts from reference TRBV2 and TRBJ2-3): EPEVTQTPSHQVTQMGQEVILRCVPISNHLYFYWYRQILGQKVEFLVSFYNNEISEKSEIFDDQFSVERPDGSNFTLKIRSTKLEDSAMYFCASSEGQGTRYFGPGTRLTVL.

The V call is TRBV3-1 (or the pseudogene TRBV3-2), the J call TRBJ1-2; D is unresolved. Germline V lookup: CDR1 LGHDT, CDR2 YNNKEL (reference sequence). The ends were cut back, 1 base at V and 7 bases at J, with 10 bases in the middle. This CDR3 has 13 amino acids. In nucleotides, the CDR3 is TGTGCCAGCAGCCAAGGGGAAGGGAGTGGCTACACCTTC. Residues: CASSQGEGSGYTF.

The CDR3 bases are TGTGCCACCTGGGGGGGTAACAATCAGCCCCAGCATTTT. Translated, it gives CATWGGNNQPQHF. The V gene is TRBV24-1, the J gene TRBJ1-5; D may be TRBD1 (5 bases). The CDR3 is 13 amino acids. Looked up from germline, CDR1 is KGHDR and CDR2 is SFDVKD. The germline V and J ends were trimmed by 9 bases and 3 bases, with 11 bases remaining between them.

The CDR3 is CASSEVLGGGYTF. For the CDR3, the DNA is TGTGCCAGCAGTGAAGTTCTGGGAGGAGGCTACACCTTC. The chain couples TRBV6-1 to TRBJ1-2; D unclear. Germline lookup yields CDR1 MNHNS and CDR2 SASEGT. This CDR3 spans 13 amino acids. Trimming shortened V by 1 base and J by 8 bases, and 11 bases separated the two germline ends.

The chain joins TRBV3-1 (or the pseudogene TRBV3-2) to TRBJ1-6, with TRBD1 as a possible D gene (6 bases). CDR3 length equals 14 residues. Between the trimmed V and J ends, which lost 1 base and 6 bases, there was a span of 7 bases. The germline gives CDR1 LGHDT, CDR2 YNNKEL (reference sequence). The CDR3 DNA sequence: TGTGCCAGCAGCCAAGGGACAGCTAATTCACCCCTCCACTTT. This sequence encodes CASSQGTANSPLHF.

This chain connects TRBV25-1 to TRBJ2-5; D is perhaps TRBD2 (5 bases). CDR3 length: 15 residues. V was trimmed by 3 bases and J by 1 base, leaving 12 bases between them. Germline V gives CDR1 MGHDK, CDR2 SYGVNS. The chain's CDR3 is CASSEARSGQETQYF. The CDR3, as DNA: TGTGCCAGCAGTGAGGCCCGCAGCGGCCAAGAGACCCAGTACTTC.

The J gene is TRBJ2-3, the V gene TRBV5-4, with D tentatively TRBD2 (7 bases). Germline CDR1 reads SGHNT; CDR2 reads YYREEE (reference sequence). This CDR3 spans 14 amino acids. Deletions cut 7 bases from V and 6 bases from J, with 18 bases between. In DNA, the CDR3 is TGTGCCAGCTCGAGGGGGGGCGTTGGGGATACGCAGTATTTT. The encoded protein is CASSRGGVGDTQYF.

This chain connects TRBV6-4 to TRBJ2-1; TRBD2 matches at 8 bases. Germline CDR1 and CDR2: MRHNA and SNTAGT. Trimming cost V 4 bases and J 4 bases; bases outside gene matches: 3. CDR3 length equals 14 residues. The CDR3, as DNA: TGTGCCAGCAGTGTATCGGGGGGGTACAATGAGCAGTTCTTC. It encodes CASSVSGGYNEQFF.

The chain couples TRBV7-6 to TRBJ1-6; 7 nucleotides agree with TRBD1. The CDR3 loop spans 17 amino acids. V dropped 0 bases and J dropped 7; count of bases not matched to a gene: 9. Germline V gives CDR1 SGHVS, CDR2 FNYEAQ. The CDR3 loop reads CASSLAEGAPGNSPLHF. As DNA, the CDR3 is TGTGCCAGCAGCTTAGCGGAGGGGGCGCCGGGGAATTCACCCCTCCACTTT.

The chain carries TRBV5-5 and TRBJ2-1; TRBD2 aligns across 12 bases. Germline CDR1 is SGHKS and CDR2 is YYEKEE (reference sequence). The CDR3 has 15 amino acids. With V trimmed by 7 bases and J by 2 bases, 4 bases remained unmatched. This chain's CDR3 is CASLTSGGTYNEQFF. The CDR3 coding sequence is TGTGCCAGCCTCACTAGCGGGGGGACCTACAATGAGCAGTTCTTC.

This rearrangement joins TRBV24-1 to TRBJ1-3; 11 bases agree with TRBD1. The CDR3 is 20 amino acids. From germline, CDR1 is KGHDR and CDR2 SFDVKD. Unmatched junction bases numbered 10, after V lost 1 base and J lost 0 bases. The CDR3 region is CATSDFLDRGHTSSGNTIYF. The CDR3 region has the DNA TGTGCCACCAGTGATTTCCTGGACAGGGGGCATACCAGCTCTGGAAACACCATATATTTT.

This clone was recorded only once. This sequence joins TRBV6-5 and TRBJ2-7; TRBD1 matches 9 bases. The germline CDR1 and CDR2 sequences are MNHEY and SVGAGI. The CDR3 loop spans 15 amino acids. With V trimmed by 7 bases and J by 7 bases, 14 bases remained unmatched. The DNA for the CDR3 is TGTGCCAGCAAAATAGCGTGGCGGACAGGGGATGAGCAGTACTTC. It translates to CASKIAWRTGDEQYF.

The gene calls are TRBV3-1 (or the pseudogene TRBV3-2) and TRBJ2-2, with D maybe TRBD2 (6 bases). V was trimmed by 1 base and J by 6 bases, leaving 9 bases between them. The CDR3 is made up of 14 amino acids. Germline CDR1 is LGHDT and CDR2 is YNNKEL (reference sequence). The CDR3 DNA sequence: TGTGCCAGCAGCCAAGGCAGGGAGGCCGGGGAGCTGTTTTTT. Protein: CASSQGREAGELFF.

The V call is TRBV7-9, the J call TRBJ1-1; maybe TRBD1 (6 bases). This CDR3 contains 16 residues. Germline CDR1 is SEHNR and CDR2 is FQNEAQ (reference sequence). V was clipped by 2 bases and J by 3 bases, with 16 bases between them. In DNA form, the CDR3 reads TGTGCCAGCAGCTTACTCGGGGGGCTCGGGTACACTGAAGCTTTCTTT. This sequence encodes CASSLLGGLGYTEAFF. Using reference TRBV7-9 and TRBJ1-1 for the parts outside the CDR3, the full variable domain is DTGVSQNPRHKITKRGQNVTFRCDPISEHNRLYWYRQTLGQGPEFLTYFQNEAQLEKSRLLSDRFSAERPKGSFSTLEIQRTEQGDSAMYLCASSLLGGLGYTEAFFGQGTRLTVV.